This TCR beta chain came from a study of shared clonotypes between healthy human individuals. The method was immunoSEQ multiplex PCR; TCRdb's version includes in-frame clones alone and lacks a portion of them. The table lists 1.4 million to 1.5 million clones, about 96% of them singletons. This clone was seen once. V gave up 3 bases and J gave up 0 bases, with 9 bases separating them. Germline V lookup: CDR1 MNHNS, CDR2 SASEGT. The CDR3 is 15 residues long. Sequencing was performed on naive CD4+ T cells sorted from blood. The subset was: CD45RA+ positively selected. The chain uses TRBV6-1 and TRBJ2-1; either TRBD1 or TRBD2 may fit D (5 bases each). This receptor was taken from a man between 25 and 39 years old in good health. CDR3 bases: TGTGCCAGCAGTGATTCGGGACGCTCCTACAATGAGCAGTTCTTC. This encodes CASSDSGRSYNEQFF.